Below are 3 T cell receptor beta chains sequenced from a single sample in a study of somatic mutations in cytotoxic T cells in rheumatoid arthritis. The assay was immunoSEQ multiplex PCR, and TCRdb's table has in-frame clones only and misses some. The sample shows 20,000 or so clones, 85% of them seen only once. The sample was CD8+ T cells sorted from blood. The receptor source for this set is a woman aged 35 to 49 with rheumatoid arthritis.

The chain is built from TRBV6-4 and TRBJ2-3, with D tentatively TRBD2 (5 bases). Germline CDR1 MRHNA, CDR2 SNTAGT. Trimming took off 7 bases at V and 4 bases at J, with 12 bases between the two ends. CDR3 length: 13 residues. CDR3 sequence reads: CASTTPEADTQYF. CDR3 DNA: TGTGCCAGCACTACCCCGGAGGCAGATACGCAGTATTTT.

CDR3 nucleotide sequence: TGTGCCACACAGGGTCTGAGGTTCTTC. Residues: CATQGLRFF. The chain employs TRBV2 and TRBJ2-1; the D gene is possibly TRBD1 (6 bases). Deletions cut 10 bases from V and 15 bases from J, with 13 bases between. Germline V gene sequence: CDR1 SNHLY, CDR2 FYNNEI. The CDR3 runs 9 residues.

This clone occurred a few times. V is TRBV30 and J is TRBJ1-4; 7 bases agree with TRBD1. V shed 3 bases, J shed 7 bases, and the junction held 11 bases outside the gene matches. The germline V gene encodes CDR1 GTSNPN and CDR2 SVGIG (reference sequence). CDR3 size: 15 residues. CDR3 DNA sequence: TGTGCCTGGAGCCTTGACAGGGCAGTTGGTGAAAAACTGTTTTTT. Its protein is CAWSLDRAVGEKLFF.